This TCR beta chain was found in a study of OX40 agonist ivuxolimab in advanced cancers. On the study more broadly: Clinicians treated patients with ivuxolimab, an agonistic anti-OX40 (CD134) antibody. Averaging roughly 60 years in age, with a range of 23 to 79, the cohort was about 86% male.

The CDR3 runs to 13 residues. Trimming took off 6 bases at V and 11 bases at J, with 20 bases between the two ends. Germline V CDR1 and CDR2: SGHDN, FVKESK. Generated by immunoSEQ multiplex PCR, the TCRdb table keeps only in-frame clones and is missing some. The sample holds tens of thousands of clones, 70% to 90% seen once. Whole-study findings and limits: Doses of 0.1 to 3.0 mg/kg were accompanied by clonal expansion of CD4+ and CD8+ blood T cells by week 6. Expanded clones belonging to CD8+ T cells outnumbered, on average, those of CD4+.

Points on this clone: Its antigen remains unknown.

This receptor was identified in an adult with an advanced solid tumor such as melanoma, head and neck, liver or kidney cancer. Sequences were derived from CD4+ or CD8+ T cells sorted from blood, sampled in a trial of the OX40 agonist ivuxolimab. J is TRBJ2-7 and V is TRBV14; D may be TRBD1 (7 bases). CDR3 in amino acids: CASSLGQAEREYF. The CDR3 DNA sequence: TGTGCCAGCAGTCTTGGACAGGCCGAGCGGGAGTACTTC. Full variable domain (missing parts from reference TRBV14 and TRBJ2-7): EAGVTQFPSHSVIEKGQTVTLRCDPISGHDNLYWYRRVMGKEIKFLLHFVKESKQDESGMPNNRFLAERTGGTYSTLKVQPAELEDSGVYFCASSLGQAEREYFGPGTRLTVT.